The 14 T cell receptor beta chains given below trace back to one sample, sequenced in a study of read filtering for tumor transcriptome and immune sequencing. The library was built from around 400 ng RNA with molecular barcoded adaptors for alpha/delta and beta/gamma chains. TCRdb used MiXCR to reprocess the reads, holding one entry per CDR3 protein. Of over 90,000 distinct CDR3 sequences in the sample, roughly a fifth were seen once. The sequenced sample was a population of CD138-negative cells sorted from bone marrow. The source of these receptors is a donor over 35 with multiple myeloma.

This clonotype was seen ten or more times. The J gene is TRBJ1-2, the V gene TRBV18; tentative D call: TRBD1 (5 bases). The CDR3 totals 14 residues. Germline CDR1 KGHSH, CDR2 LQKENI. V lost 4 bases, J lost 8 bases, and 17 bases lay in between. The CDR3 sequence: CASSLLNMDTGYTF. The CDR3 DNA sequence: TGTGCCAGCTCACTCCTAAACATGGACACCGGCTACACCTTC.

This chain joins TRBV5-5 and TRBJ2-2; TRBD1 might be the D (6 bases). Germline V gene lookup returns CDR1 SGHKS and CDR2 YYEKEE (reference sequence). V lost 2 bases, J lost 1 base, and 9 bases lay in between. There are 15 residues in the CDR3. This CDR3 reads CASSLGGMNTGELFF. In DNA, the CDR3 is TGTGCCAGCAGCTTAGGGGGTATGAACACCGGGGAGCTGTTTTTT.

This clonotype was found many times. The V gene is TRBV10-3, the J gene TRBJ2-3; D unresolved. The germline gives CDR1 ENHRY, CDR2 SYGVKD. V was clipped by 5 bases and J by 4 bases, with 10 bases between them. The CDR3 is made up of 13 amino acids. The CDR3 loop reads CAISLPSADTQYF. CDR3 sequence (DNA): TGTGCCATCAGTCTTCCCAGTGCAGATACGCAGTATTTT.

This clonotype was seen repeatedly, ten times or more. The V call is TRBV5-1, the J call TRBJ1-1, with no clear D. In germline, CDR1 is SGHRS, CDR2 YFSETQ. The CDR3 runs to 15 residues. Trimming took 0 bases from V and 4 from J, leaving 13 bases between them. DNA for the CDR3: TGCGCCAGCAGCTTGGCGGTGGGGAGCGGCACTGAAGCTTTCTTT. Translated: CASSLAVGSGTEAFF.

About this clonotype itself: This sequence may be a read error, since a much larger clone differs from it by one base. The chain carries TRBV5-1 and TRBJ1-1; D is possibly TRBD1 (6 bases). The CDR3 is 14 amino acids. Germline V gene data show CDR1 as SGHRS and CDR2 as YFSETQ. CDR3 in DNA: TGCGCCGGCAGCATTCAGGGACAAAACACTGAAGCTTTCTTT. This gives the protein CAGSIQGQNTEAFF.

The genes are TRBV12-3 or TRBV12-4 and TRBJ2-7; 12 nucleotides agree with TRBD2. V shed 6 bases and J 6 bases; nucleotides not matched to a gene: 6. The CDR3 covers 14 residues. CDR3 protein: CASRTSGGTGEQYF. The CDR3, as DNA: TGTGCCAGCAGAACTAGCGGGGGGACTGGCGAGCAGTACTTC.

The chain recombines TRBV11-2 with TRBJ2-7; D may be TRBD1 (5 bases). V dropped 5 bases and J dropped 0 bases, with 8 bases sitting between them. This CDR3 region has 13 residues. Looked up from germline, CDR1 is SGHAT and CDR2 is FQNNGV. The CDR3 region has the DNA TGTGCCAGCAGCGCCAGGGTCTCCTACGAGCAGTACTTC. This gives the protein CASSARVSYEQYF.

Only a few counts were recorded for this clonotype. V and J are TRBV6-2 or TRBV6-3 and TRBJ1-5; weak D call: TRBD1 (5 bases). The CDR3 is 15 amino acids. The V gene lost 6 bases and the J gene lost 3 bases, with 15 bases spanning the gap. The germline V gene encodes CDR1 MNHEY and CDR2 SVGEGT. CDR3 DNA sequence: TGTGCCAGCAGCGTGGGACGGAAAGTCAATCAGCCCCAGCATTTT. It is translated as CASSVGRKVNQPQHF.

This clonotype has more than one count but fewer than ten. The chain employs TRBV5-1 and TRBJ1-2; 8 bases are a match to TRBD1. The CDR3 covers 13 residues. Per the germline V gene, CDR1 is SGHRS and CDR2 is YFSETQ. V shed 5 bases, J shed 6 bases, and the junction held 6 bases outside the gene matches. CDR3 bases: TGCGCCAGCAGTTACGACAGGGGCAATGGCTACACCTTC. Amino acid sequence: CASSYDRGNGYTF. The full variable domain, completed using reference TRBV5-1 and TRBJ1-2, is KAGVTQTPRYLIKTRGQQVTLSCSPISGHRSVSWYQQTPGQGLQFLFEYFSETQRNKGNFPGRFSGRQFSNSRSEMNVSTLELGDSALYLCASSYDRGNGYTFGSGTRLTVV.

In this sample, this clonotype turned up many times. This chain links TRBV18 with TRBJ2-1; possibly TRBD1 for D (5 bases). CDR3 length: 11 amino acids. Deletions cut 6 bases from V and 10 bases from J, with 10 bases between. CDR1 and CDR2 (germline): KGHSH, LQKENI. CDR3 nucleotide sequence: TGTGCCAGCTCTTCTACAGGAGAGCAGTTCTTC. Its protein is CASSSTGEQFF.

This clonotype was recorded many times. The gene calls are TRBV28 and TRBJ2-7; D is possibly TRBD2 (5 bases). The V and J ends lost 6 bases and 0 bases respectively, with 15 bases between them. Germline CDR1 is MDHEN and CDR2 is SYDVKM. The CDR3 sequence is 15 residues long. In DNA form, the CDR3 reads TGTGCCAGCAGCTCCCGAGGACTCCGCTCCTACGAGCAGTACTTC. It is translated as CASSSRGLRSYEQYF.

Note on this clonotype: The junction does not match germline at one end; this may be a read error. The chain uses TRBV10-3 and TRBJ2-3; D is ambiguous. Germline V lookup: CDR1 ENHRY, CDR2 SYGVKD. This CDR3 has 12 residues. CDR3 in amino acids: CAIIEVTDTQYF. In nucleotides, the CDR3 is TGTGCCATCATTGAGGTCACAGATACGCAGTATTTT.

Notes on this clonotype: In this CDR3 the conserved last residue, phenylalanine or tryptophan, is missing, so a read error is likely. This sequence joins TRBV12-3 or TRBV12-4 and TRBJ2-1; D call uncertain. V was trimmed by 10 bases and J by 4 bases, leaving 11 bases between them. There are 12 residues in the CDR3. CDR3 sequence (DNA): TGTGCCATCTCTCCCGCTTACAATGAGCAGTTCTCC. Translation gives CAISPAYNEQFS.

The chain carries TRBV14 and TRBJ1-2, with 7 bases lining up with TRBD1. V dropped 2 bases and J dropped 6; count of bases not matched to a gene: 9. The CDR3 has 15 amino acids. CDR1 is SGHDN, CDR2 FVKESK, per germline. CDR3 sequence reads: CASSQYTGANHGYTF. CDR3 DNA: TGTGCCAGCAGCCAATACACAGGGGCGAACCATGGCTACACCTTC.